These T cell receptor beta chains were read from a single sample in a study of cytomegalovirus exposure and HLA in healthy donors. Data came from immunoSEQ multiplex PCR; TCRdb stores just in-frame clones and leaves some out. The sample shows 80,000 to 100,000 clones, over 75% of them seen only once. Sequenced: PBMCs. The receptors come from a man aged 18 to 35 in good health and CMV-seropositive. CDR3s leave out the opening cysteine and the closing phenylalanine or tryptophan.

cdr3_length j_call v_call cdr3_aa
14 TRBJ2-2 TRBV19 ASSFSRGKNTGELF
13 TRBJ1-5 TRBV7-9 ASSSNSRGNQPQH
14 TRBJ2-7 TRBV6-6 ASTSYPGGVSYEQY
13 TRBJ1-3 TRBV5-4 ASSRGGTSGNTIY
13 TRBJ1-2 TRBV18 ASSPQDTYYYGYT
14 TRBJ2-3 TRBV11-2 ASSSRLAGSTDTQY
12 TRBJ1-1 TRBV2 ASSEAARNTEAF
10 TRBJ2-7 TRBV11-2 ASSFSVNEQY
12 TRBJ1-2 TRBV27 ASSLSRENYGYT
10 TRBJ1-5 TRBV15 ATSRDRSAQH
12 TRBJ1-2 TRBV2 ASISARTNYGYT
11 TRBJ2-7 TRBV9 ASSARGGYEQY
12 TRBJ2-1 TRBV7-2 ASSSPGGWDEQF
12 TRBJ1-5 TRBV18 ASSLGRGNQPQH
13 TRBJ2-2 TRBV5-1 ASSSGTRNTGELF
15 TRBJ1-2 TRBV4-2 ASSQKGRAGGVVGYT
13 TRBJ1-2 TRBV27 ASSLTGPWNYGYT
17 TRBJ1-5 TRBV7-8 ASSLEWGGFEPPDQPQH
11 TRBJ2-7 TRBV5-6 ASSLASGYEQY
12 TRBJ2-7 TRBV5-1 ASSLGDSSYEQY
12 TRBJ1-1 TRBV19 ASSATGGLTEAF
13 TRBJ2-5 TRBV10-3 AISESGLIQETQY
15 TRBJ1-5 TRBV19 ASSQNLGDRANQPQH
13 TRBJ2-1 TRBV27 ASSPGASRINEQF
14 TRBJ2-1 TRBV5-1 ASSLWAGVAYNEQF
13 TRBJ2-2 TRBV12-5 ASGDSIAGTGELF
16 TRBJ2-2 TRBV27 ASSLSPSGGPNTGELF
11 TRBJ1-5 TRBV10-3 AIKDRDNQPQH
13 TRBJ1-2 TRBV11-2 ASSLEVGQGYGYT
12 TRBJ2-7 TRBV18 ASSQTSGSYEQY
14 TRBJ2-1 TRBV4-2 ASSQGDRGMDNEQF
14 TRBJ2-7 TRBV11-3 ASSLGRQGSSYEQY
12 TRBJ2-5 TRBV9 ASERGLSQETQY
13 TRBJ2-7 TRBV25-1 ASSELGTRAYEQY
11 TRBJ2-7 TRBV29-1 SVKQGEIDEQY
13 TRBJ2-1 TRBV7-3 ASSSSGGPYNEQF
11 TRBJ1-1 TRBV27 ASSPRGNTEAF
15 TRBJ2-2 TRBV2 ASSRTGQATNTGELF
13 TRBJ1-2 TRBV4-3 ASSQDTGFVYGYT
10 TRBJ2-1 TRBV29-1 SVGTTGNEQF
13 TRBJ2-3 TRBV6-1 ASSGVGGRGDTQY
12 TRBJ2-1 TRBV11-3 ASRFSGRDNEQF
13 TRBJ2-5 TRBV7-2 ASSSLGGVQETQY
15 TRBJ2-1 TRBV4-2 ASSQSTSGRSYNEQF
11 TRBJ1-2 TRBV5-8 ASSLWTGLGYT
12 TRBJ2-7 TRBV29-1 SALLRGASYEQY
14 TRBJ2-7 TRBV15 ATSRDTGQGVYEQY
16 TRBJ2-5 TRBV5-1 ASSPFTGSGRARETQY
16 TRBJ2-3 TRBV19 ASSRGLAGGFNTDTQY
13 TRBJ1-2 TRBV7-9 ASSLGWSQYNGYT
17 TRBJ2-4 TRBV6-1 ASSENRGTSRIPKNIQY
13 TRBJ2-1 TRBV15 ATSSDRGLWNEQF
13 TRBJ2-2 TRBV28 ASRLGQGVTGELF
12 TRBJ2-5 TRBV6-5 ASRWTSLGETQY